These 17 T cell receptor beta chains came from one sample sequenced in a study of cytotoxic CD8 clonotypes in ibrutinib-treated CLL. Here immunoSEQ multiplex PCR was the method, and the copy in TCRdb shows in-frame clones only, minus some. The table has about 200,000 clones, about 75% seen once. The input for sequencing was PBMCs, taken after 12 months of ibrutinib treatment. These receptors all stem from a human donor with chronic lymphocytic leukemia.

In this sample, this clone turned up a few times. The chain joins TRBV5-1 to TRBJ2-6, with D unclear. Per the germline V gene, CDR1 is SGHRS and CDR2 is YFSETQ. CDR3 length equals 16 residues. V dropped 4 bases and J dropped 0 bases, with 11 bases sitting between them. The CDR3 sequence is CASSPQISSGANVLTF. The CDR3 bases are TGCGCCAGCAGCCCCCAGATTAGCTCTGGGGCCAACGTCCTGACTTTC.

J is TRBJ1-4 and V is TRBV6-5, with TRBD1 as a possible D gene (6 bases). V was pared by 5 bases and J by 10 bases, with 20 bases between. Germline CDR1 is MNHEY and CDR2 is SVGAGI. This CDR3 is 15 amino acids long. The CDR3, as DNA: TGTGCCAGCAGTACCCAAAGGCCGCAAGGGGGAAAACTGTTTTTT. Translating gives CASSTQRPQGGKLFF.

This clone was detected once. This sequence joins TRBV7-2 and TRBJ1-2; a weak D match, TRBD1 (5 bases). V lost 6 bases and J lost 4, with 15 bases in between. Germline values: CDR1 SGHTA, CDR2 FQGNSA. The CDR3 runs to 14 residues. This CDR3 reads CASSRPTAPYGYTF. The CDR3 DNA reads as TGTGCCAGCAGTCGACCGACAGCCCCCTATGGCTACACCTTC. Drawing the rest from reference TRBV7-2 and TRBJ1-2, the complete variable domain is GAGVSQSPSNKVTEKGKDVELRCDPISGHTALYWYRQSLGQGLEFLIYFQGNSAPDKSGLPSDRFSAERTGGSVSTLTIQRTQQEDSAVYLCASSRPTAPYGYTFGSGTRLTVV.

V gene TRBV28 combines with J gene TRBJ2-7; D gene ambiguous. The ends were cut back, 10 bases at V and 5 bases at J, with 9 bases in the middle. This CDR3 spans 10 amino acids. CDR1 is MDHEN, CDR2 SYDVKM, per germline. The CDR3 sequence: CAIGRHEQYF. CDR3 sequence (DNA): TGTGCCATCGGACGCCACGAGCAGTACTTC.

This chain links TRBV7-2 with TRBJ2-1; no clear D. V gave up 5 bases and J gave up 15 bases, with 23 bases separating them. CDR3 length: 14 amino acids. CDR1 is SGHTA and CDR2 is FQGNSA in the germline V gene. CDR3 loop: CASSPRASSLVPFF. Here the CDR3 DNA reads TGTGCCAGCAGCCCCCGGGCGTCATCCCTAGTACCGTTCTTC.

A few counts support this clone. The chain links TRBV7-2 to TRBJ1-5, with 9 positions matching TRBD1. The length of the CDR3 is 15 residues. With V trimmed by 7 bases and J by 0 bases, 4 bases remained unmatched. Germline CDR1 and CDR2: SGHTA and FQGNSA. CDR3 DNA sequence: TGTGCCAGCAACAGGGGGCCTGGTAGCAATCAGCCCCAGCATTTT. This codes for CASNRGPGSNQPQHF. The whole variable domain, filled in from reference TRBV7-2 and TRBJ1-5, reads GAGVSQSPSNKVTEKGKDVELRCDPISGHTALYWYRQSLGQGLEFLIYFQGNSAPDKSGLPSDRFSAERTGGSVSTLTIQRTQQEDSAVYLCASNRGPGSNQPQHFGDGTRLSIL.

DNA for the CDR3: TGTGCCAGCAGCTTGGAGCGGCCCTATGGCTACACCTTC. Translating it yields CASSLERPYGYTF. The chain is built from TRBV5-8 and TRBJ1-2, with D unresolved. The CDR3 is 13 amino acids. CDR1 SGHTS and CDR2 YDEGEE come from the germline V gene. Between the trimmed V and J ends, which lost 0 bases and 4 bases, there was a span of 7 bases. Drawing the rest from reference TRBV5-8 and TRBJ1-2, the complete variable domain is EAGVTQSPTHLIKTRGQQATLRCSPISGHTSVYWYQQALGLGLQFLLWYDEGEERNRGNFPPRFSGRQFPNYSSELNVNALELEDSALYLCASSLERPYGYTFGSGTRLTVV.

This clone was counted between two and nine times. This same CDR3 is encoded by further DNA sequences in the sample. The chain links TRBV30 to TRBJ1-5, with a tentative D call TRBD1 (6 bases). The CDR3 sequence is 13 residues long. Germline V lookup: CDR1 GTSNPN, CDR2 SVGIG (reference sequence). V lost 3 bases to trimming and J lost 3 bases, with 9 bases between them. This chain's CDR3 is CAWSRQDNQPQHF. DNA for the CDR3: TGTGCCTGGAGCAGACAGGACAATCAGCCCCAGCATTTT.

The chain joins TRBV7-8 to TRBJ2-7, with TRBD2 matching over 14 bases. The CDR3 totals 19 residues. The V segment lost 6 bases and the J segment 6 bases; nucleotides outside the gene matches: 19. Germline values: CDR1 SGHVS, CDR2 FQNEAQ. The chain's CDR3 is CASRPPGLAGEFVIIEQYF. The CDR3 DNA is TGTGCCAGCAGACCCCCGGGACTAGCGGGAGAATTCGTCATAATCGAGCAGTACTTC.

V is TRBV5-6 and J is TRBJ2-7; D unresolved. There are 14 residues in the CDR3. V was shortened by 1 base and J by 4 bases, with 12 bases between the two germline ends. Germline CDR1 and CDR2: SGHDT and YYEEEE. The CDR3 nucleotides read TGTGCCAGCAGCTTGCGACTCAAGACGTACGAGCAGTACTTC. Residues: CASSLRLKTYEQYF.

This clone appeared a few times. This chain uses TRBV6-4 with TRBJ2-3, with D possibly called TRBD1 or TRBD2 (5 bases each). There are 14 residues in the CDR3. CDR1 and CDR2 from the germline V gene are MRHNA and SNTAGT. The V end was cut by 0 bases, the J end by 1 base, with 5 bases between. The chain's CDR3 is CASSDSGGTDTQYF. DNA for the CDR3: TGTGCCAGCAGTGACTCGGGGGGCACAGATACGCAGTATTTT.

V gene TRBV18 combines with J gene TRBJ2-1; a possible D gene is TRBD2 (5 bases). V lost 2 bases and J 6 bases, leaving 8 bases between the germline ends. Per the germline V gene, CDR1 is KGHSH and CDR2 is LQKENI. This CDR3 has 13 residues. This CDR3 reads CASSPREFNEQFF. In DNA, the CDR3 is TGTGCCAGCTCACCAAGGGAGTTCAATGAGCAGTTCTTC.

This chain links TRBV9 with TRBJ2-1, with D possibly being TRBD2 (5 bases). This CDR3 is built from 13 residues. V lost 4 bases to trimming and J lost 9 bases, with 14 bases between them. Per the germline V gene, CDR1 is SGDLS and CDR2 is YYNGEE. The DNA for the CDR3 is TGTGCCAGCAGCCCCTCCCTAGAGGGTGAGCAGTTCTTC. It specifies CASSPSLEGEQFF.

The chain joins TRBV4-2 to TRBJ1-4, with no clear D. V dropped 3 bases and J dropped 2 bases, with 7 bases sitting between them. CDR3 size: 14 residues. Germline V CDR1 and CDR2: LGHNA, YNFKEQ. CDR3 bases: TGTGCCAGCAGCCAGCGGCCTACTAATGAAAAACTGTTTTTT. Translated, it gives CASSQRPTNEKLFF.

This clone turned up a few times. V usage is TRBV29-1 and J usage is TRBJ1-2; the D is unclear. CDR1 is SQVTM, CDR2 ANQGSEA, per germline. V lost 6 bases, J lost 8 bases, and 19 bases lay in between. The CDR3 spans 13 residues. CDR3 in amino acids: CSVLLGRAQGYTF. CDR3 sequence (DNA): TGCAGCGTCCTGCTGGGGAGGGCTCAAGGCTACACCTTC. The full variable domain, with the rest looked up from reference TRBV29-1 and TRBJ1-2, is SAVISQKPSRDICQRGTSLTIQCQVDSQVTMMFWYRQQPGQSLTLIATANQGSEATYESGFVIDKFPISRPNLTFSTLTVSNMSPEDSSIYLCSVLLGRAQGYTFGSGTRLTVV.

The chain has TRBV11-3 and TRBJ2-1; 11 bases map to TRBD2. The germline gives CDR1 SGHNT, CDR2 YENEEA. The length of the CDR3 is 17 residues. V trimming: 5 bases; J trimming: 0 bases; junction bases outside the gene matches: 6. CDR3 residues: CASSLSGRASSYNEQFF. CDR3 nucleotide sequence: TGTGCCAGCAGCCTTAGCGGGAGGGCGAGCTCCTACAATGAGCAGTTCTTC.

This clone was counted a few times. The chain has TRBV30 and TRBJ2-5; D not certain. With 4 bases removed from V and 2 bases from J, the gap between germline ends came to 17 bases. The CDR3 consists of 15 residues. Per the germline V gene, CDR1 is GTSNPN and CDR2 is SVGIG (reference sequence). CDR3 protein: CAWTFRRKEQETQYF. CDR3 DNA sequence: TGTGCCTGGACTTTTCGACGGAAAGAACAAGAGACCCAGTACTTC. Full variable domain (outside the CDR3, taken from reference TRBV30 and TRBJ2-5): SQTIHQWPATLVQPVGSPLSLECTVEGTSNPNLYWYRQAAGRGLQLLFYSVGIGQISSEVPQNLSASRPQDRQFILSSKKLLLSDSGFYLCAWTFRRKEQETQYFGPGTRLLVL.